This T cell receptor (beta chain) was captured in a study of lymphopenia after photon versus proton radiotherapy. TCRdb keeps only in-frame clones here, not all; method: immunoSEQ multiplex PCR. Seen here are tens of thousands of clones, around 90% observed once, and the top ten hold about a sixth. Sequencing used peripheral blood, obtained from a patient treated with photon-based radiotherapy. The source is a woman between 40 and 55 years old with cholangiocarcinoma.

The CDR3 sequence is CASSQDFAYEQYF. CDR3 bases: TGCGCCAGCAGCCAAGACTTCGCCTACGAGCAGTACTTC. The V and J genes are TRBV4-3 and TRBJ2-7; D is unresolved. Germline assignment: CDR1 LGHNA and CDR2 YSLEER. Trimming shortened V by 0 bases and J by 2 bases, and 5 bases separated the two germline ends. The CDR3 has 13 residues.